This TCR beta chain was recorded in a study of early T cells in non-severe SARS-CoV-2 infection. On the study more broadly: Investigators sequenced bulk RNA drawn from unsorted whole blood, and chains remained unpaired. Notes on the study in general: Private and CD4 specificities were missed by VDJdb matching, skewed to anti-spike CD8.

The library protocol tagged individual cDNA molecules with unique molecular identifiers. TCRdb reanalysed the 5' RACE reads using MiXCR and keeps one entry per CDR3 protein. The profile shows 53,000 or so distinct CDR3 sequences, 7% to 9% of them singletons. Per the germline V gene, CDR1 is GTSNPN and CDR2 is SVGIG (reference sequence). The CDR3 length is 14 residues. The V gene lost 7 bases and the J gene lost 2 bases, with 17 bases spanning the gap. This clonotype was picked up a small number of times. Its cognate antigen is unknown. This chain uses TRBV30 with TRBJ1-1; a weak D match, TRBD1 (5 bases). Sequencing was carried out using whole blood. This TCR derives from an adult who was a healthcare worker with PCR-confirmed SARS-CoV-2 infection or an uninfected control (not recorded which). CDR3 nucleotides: TGTGCCTCTAACAGGTTTTTAGGCAACACTGAAGCTTTCTTT. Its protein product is CASNRFLGNTEAFF.